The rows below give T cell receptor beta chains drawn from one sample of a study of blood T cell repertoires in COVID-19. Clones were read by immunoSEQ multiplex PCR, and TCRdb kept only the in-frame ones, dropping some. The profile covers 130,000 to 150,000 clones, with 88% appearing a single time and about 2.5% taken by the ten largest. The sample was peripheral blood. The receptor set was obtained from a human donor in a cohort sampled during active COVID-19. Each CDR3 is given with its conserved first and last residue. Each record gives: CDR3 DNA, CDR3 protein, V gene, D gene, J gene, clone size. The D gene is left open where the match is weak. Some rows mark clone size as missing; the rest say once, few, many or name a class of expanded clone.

CDR3nt: TGTGCCAGCAGCTTGGAAGGCCTAGGGGTCGGGGAGACCCAGTACTTC
CDR3aa: CASSLEGLGVGETQYF
v_gene: TRBV5-6
d_gene: -
j_gene: TRBJ2-5
abundance: -

CDR3nt: TGTGCCAGCAGCTTATATTTGTCGGGGACAGTCTATGGCTACACCTTC
CDR3aa: CASSLYLSGTVYGYTF
v_gene: TRBV5-6
d_gene: TRBD1
j_gene: TRBJ1-2
abundance: -

CDR3nt: TGTGCCAGCTCCCGAACCGGGGGGCTCGGTCAGCCCCAGCATTTT
CDR3aa: CASSRTGGLGQPQHF
v_gene: TRBV18
d_gene: -
j_gene: TRBJ1-5
abundance: -

CDR3nt: TGTGCCAGCAGCCCAAGGGGGAACACTGAAGCTTTCTTT
CDR3aa: CASSPRGNTEAFF
v_gene: TRBV7-9
d_gene: -
j_gene: TRBJ1-1
abundance: -

CDR3nt: TGTGCCAGCTCACAAAAGGCCGGGACTTCCCACTACAATGAGCAGTTCTTC
CDR3aa: CASSQKAGTSHYNEQFF
v_gene: TRBV18
d_gene: -
j_gene: TRBJ2-1
abundance: -

CDR3nt: TGTGCCAGCAGACTCTCCGGGACAGGCTTTAATGAAAAACTGTTTTTT
CDR3aa: CASRLSGTGFNEKLFF
v_gene: TRBV28
d_gene: TRBD1
j_gene: TRBJ1-4
abundance: once

CDR3nt: TGTGCCAGCAGCTCGACCCTGACAGATTATAACACTGAAGCTTTCTTT
CDR3aa: CASSSTLTDYNTEAFF
v_gene: TRBV7-9
d_gene: -
j_gene: TRBJ1-1
abundance: -

CDR3nt: TGTGCCAGTTCACAGACAGGTTACGAGCAGTACTTC
CDR3aa: CASSQTGYEQYF
v_gene: TRBV27
d_gene: -
j_gene: TRBJ2-7
abundance: -

CDR3nt: TGTGCCAGCAGTTTATGGGGGGGGGACTCTGGAAACACCATATATTTT
CDR3aa: CASSLWGGDSGNTIYF
v_gene: TRBV28
d_gene: -
j_gene: TRBJ1-3
abundance: -

CDR3nt: TGTGCCTGGATGAGAGGACAGGGGGCGACTGAAGCTTTCTTT
CDR3aa: CAWMRGQGATEAFF
v_gene: TRBV30
d_gene: TRBD1
j_gene: TRBJ1-1
abundance: -

CDR3nt: TGTGCCAGCAGTTCGCCCCGACTAGCGGGGGGCCTTGAGCAGTTCTTC
CDR3aa: CASSSPRLAGGLEQFF
v_gene: TRBV6-5
d_gene: TRBD2
j_gene: TRBJ2-1
abundance: -

CDR3nt: TGCGCCAGCAACCCAGGGGGCGTGGGATCCATGAACACTGAAGCTTTCTTT
CDR3aa: CASNPGGVGSMNTEAFF
v_gene: TRBV5-1
d_gene: TRBD1
j_gene: TRBJ1-1
abundance: -

CDR3nt: TGTGCCAGCAGCCGACCCGGGCCCTCCTCGGGGGAGCAGTACTTC
CDR3aa: CASSRPGPSSGEQYF
v_gene: TRBV6-5
d_gene: -
j_gene: TRBJ2-7
abundance: -

CDR3nt: TGTGCCAGCAGCTCCGTGACAGGGGCCTATGGCTACACCTTC
CDR3aa: CASSSVTGAYGYTF
v_gene: TRBV7-9
d_gene: TRBD1
j_gene: TRBJ1-2
abundance: -

CDR3nt: TGTGCCAGTAGTGCCCCCGGGACAGGGGGAAACATTCAGTACTTC
CDR3aa: CASSAPGTGGNIQYF
v_gene: TRBV19
d_gene: TRBD1
j_gene: TRBJ2-4
abundance: once

CDR3nt: TGTGCCAGCAGCCACTCGACAGGGTATGGCTACACCTTC
CDR3aa: CASSHSTGYGYTF
v_gene: TRBV14
d_gene: TRBD1
j_gene: TRBJ1-2
abundance: few

CDR3nt: TGCGCCAGCAGCCACAGGCCGGAGGGGACCTACGAGCAGTACTTC
CDR3aa: CASSHRPEGTYEQYF
v_gene: TRBV5-1
d_gene: -
j_gene: TRBJ2-7
abundance: -

CDR3nt: TGTGCCAGCAGCTTAGCTGGGCAGGACAATCAGCCCCAGCATTTT
CDR3aa: CASSLAGQDNQPQHF
v_gene: TRBV7-9
d_gene: -
j_gene: TRBJ1-5
abundance: -

CDR3nt: TGTGCCAGCAGCCCCAAGACAGGGCCGCGGTGGTGGGGAAGGGAGCCCCAGCATTTT
CDR3aa: CASSPKTGPRWWGREPQHF
v_gene: TRBV5-4
d_gene: TRBD1
j_gene: TRBJ1-5
abundance: -

CDR3nt: TGTGCCTGGAGTGTACGCGGCCGAAATAAGTACGAGCAGTACTTC
CDR3aa: CAWSVRGRNKYEQYF
v_gene: TRBV30
d_gene: -
j_gene: TRBJ2-7
abundance: -

CDR3nt: TGTGCCAGCAGCGGTTCTAGCGGGAGTGGCGCCTACAATGAGCAGTTCTTC
CDR3aa: CASSGSSGSGAYNEQFF
v_gene: TRBV4-2
d_gene: TRBD2
j_gene: TRBJ2-1
abundance: -

CDR3nt: TGTGCCAGCAGTTACTCGGGCCGTCCCGGGGAGCTGTTTTTT
CDR3aa: CASSYSGRPGELFF
v_gene: TRBV6-6
d_gene: -
j_gene: TRBJ2-2
abundance: few

CDR3nt: TGTGCCAGCAGCCTCCGGGCTAGCGGCAACTACGAGCAGTACTTC
CDR3aa: CASSLRASGNYEQYF
v_gene: TRBV11-3
d_gene: TRBD2
j_gene: TRBJ2-7
abundance: -

CDR3nt: TGTGCCAGCAGTCCGTACAGGGGCGGTCAGCCCCAGCATTTT
CDR3aa: CASSPYRGGQPQHF
v_gene: TRBV27
d_gene: TRBD1
j_gene: TRBJ1-5
abundance: -

CDR3nt: TGTGCCGTGAGCGGGGTTTGGGACACTGAAGCTTTCTTT
CDR3aa: CAVSGVWDTEAFF
v_gene: TRBV25-1
d_gene: -
j_gene: TRBJ1-1
abundance: -